A single T cell receptor (beta chain) is shown here with its context. The antigen remains undetermined. The length of the CDR3 is 18 residues. From germline, CDR1 is SGHDN and CDR2 FVKESK. Trimming pared 0 bases from V and 8 bases from J, leaving 25 bases between. The source of the sample is a study of OX40 agonist ivuxolimab in advanced cancers. Background on the study: Every 2 weeks, patients received ivuxolimab intravenously, dosed at 0.01 to 10 mg/kg. Patients were over 65% male with ages about 23 to 90, mean about 65. Findings and limits, study-wide: CD4+ T cells averaged fewer expanded clones than CD8+ T cells.

Only in-frame clones appear in the TCRdb table, and some are missing; sequencing was by immunoSEQ multiplex PCR. The data hold more than 85,000 clones, with less than 95% observed a single time. Autoimmune disease history or systemic immunosuppression barred patients. The specimen comprised CD4+ or CD8+ T cells sorted from blood, sampled in a trial of the OX40 agonist ivuxolimab. The chain combines TRBV14 with TRBJ2-5; D is perhaps TRBD2 (6 bases). This sequence originates from an adult with an advanced solid tumor such as melanoma, head and neck, liver or kidney cancer. The CDR3 loop reads CASSQERAGLPSEGTQYF. As DNA, the CDR3 is TGTGCCAGCAGCCAAGAAAGGGCGGGACTGCCTAGTGAAGGAACCCAGTACTTC.